These T cell receptor beta chains were read from a single sample in a study of blood T cells in healthy people across ages. TCRdb ran MiXCR on the 5' RACE reads and lists one entry per CDR3 protein. The sample lists 730,000 or so distinct CDR3 sequences; more than 40% were seen once. Input material: blood. The receptors stem from a woman aged 55 to 70 in good health. Each CDR3 is given with its conserved first and last residue. For some rows the clone size is stated as once, few or many, or as a class when expanded; others skip it.

cdr3_length clone_size v_call cdr3_aa
20 NA TRBV10-3 CAISRSLPSDRTGGNTEAFF
15 NA TRBV7-9 CASSSEGGSYNEQFF
10 NA TRBV29-1 CSVEPYGYTF
15 few TRBV6-4 CASSETAGETSEQFF
15 once TRBV11-3 CASSLGNFNTGELFF
16 NA TRBV7-9 CASSLDGTGGGETQYF
13 few TRBV5-1 CASANGPQETQYF
15 NA TRBV11-2 CASSSRTGFYNEQFF
17 few TRBV24-1 CATSDRQGDRPYNEQFF
14 NA TRBV7-6 CASSLGQNNEKLFF
16 few TRBV20-1 CSPIAPYRASTDTQYF
14 NA TRBV20-1 CSARVVGGADEQYF
13 few TRBV11-3 CASSLHGGSTQYF
15 few TRBV20-1 CSAPRPGQLNYEQYF
15 few TRBV14 CASSPDRAGIHEQYF
13 NA TRBV29-1 CSVESAGTYEQYF
16 NA TRBV24-1 CATSDQTGRIADTQYF
14 few TRBV3-1 CASSLRGGANEAFF
16 NA TRBV7-2 CASSKISGGLEYEQYF
14 NA TRBV7-9 CASSSGQASGTQYF
14 NA TRBV20-1 CSARDGSDLAEQYF
16 many TRBV7-2 CASSPDRPVLSYEQYF
15 NA TRBV3-1 CASSYGGRGPYEQYF
12 few TRBV9 CASSARDYEQYF
16 NA TRBV5-1 CASSQTTGGSYNEQFF
13 NA TRBV20-1 CSVRTGAYNEQYF
14 NA TRBV6-6 CASKTDSGANVLTF
14 many TRBV12-5 CASGLSAFSGTQYF
15 NA TRBV7-2 CASSRIITTNEKLFF
15 many TRBV9 CASSVVSSSTDTQYF
15 NA TRBV9 CASNEHKGTYDTQYF
17 NA TRBV9 CASSVRLAGGPQNEQFF
15 few TRBV10-3 CAISESEAGGETQYF
12 NA TRBV29-1 CSVPLLFRGYTF
15 NA TRBV25-1 CASSETLRGQETQYF
13 few TRBV11-2 CASSARQGSGQFF
14 NA TRBV11-1 CASGPELAGIKQFF
14 few TRBV3-1 CASSQDVSQETQYF
14 NA TRBV5-1 CASRYPGRRDEQYF
12 few TRBV7-3 CASSSGTREQYF
14 NA TRBV25-1 CASSEYKQGETQYF
12 NA TRBV27 CASRSDEFGYTF
13 NA TRBV10-1 CASSPTSNYEQYF
13 NA TRBV25-1 CASRTVPSYGYTF
13 once TRBV20-1 CSARESGNTEAFF
14 NA TRBV4-2 CASSPHRQDYGYTF
15 NA TRBV20-1 CSARAGTGYNSPLHF
22 NA TRBV11-2 CASSLKRTSGGLAKISTDTQYF
14 few TRBV7-9 CASSLGDTTYEQYF
18 NA TRBV6-1 CASSDLRYRDRENYGYTF
15 many TRBV20-1 CSASAASEKVNEQFF
13 NA TRBV29-1 CSVEGTSHYEQYF
15 NA TRBV20-1 CSGSGAGGYTDTQYF
14 NA TRBV6-1 CASSEVQGMGDYTF